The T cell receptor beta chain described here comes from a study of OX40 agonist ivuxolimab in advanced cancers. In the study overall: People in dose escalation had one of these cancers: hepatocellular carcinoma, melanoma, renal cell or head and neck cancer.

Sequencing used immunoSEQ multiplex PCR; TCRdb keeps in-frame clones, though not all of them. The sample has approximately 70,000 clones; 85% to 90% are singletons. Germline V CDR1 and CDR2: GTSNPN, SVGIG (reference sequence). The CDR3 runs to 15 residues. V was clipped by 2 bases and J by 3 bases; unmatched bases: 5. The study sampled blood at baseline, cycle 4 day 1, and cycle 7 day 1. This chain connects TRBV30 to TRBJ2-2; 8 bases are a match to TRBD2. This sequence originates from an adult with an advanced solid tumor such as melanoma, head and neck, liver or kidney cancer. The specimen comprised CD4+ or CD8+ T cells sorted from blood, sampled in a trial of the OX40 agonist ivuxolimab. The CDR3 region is CAWSSTSGHTGELFF. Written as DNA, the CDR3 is TGTGCCTGGAGTTCAACTAGCGGACACACCGGGGAGCTGTTTTTT.